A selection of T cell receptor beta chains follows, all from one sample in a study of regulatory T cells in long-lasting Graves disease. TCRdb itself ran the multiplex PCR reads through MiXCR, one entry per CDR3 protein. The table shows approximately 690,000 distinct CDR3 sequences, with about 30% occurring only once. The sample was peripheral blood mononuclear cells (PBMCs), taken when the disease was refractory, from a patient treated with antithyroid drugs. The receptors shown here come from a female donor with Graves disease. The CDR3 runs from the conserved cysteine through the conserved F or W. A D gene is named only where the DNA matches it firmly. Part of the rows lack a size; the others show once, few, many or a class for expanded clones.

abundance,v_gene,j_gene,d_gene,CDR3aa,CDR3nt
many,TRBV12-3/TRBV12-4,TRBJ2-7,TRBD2,CASSLRTATSAGYEQYF,TGTGCCAGCAGTTTAAGGACCGCAACTAGCGCCGGCTACGAGCAGTACTTC
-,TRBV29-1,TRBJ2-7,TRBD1,CSVHQGQGYEQYF,TGCAGCGTTCACCAAGGACAGGGTTACGAGCAGTACTTC
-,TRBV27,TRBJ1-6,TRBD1,CASSYTGGAMGSPLHF,TGTGCCAGCAGTTACACAGGGGGCGCGATGGGATCACCCCTCCACTTT
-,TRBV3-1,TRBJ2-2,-,CASSQFFLPGKTGELFF,TGTGCCAGCAGCCAATTCTTTCTCCCAGGAAAGACCGGGGAGCTGTTTTTT
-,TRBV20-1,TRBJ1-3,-,CSARFGGSIRGNTIYF,TGCAGTGCTAGATTTGGAGGCTCGATACGGGGAAACACCATATATTTT
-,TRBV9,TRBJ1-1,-,CASSVLSGYTEAFF,TGTGCCAGCAGCGTATTATCGGGTTACACTGAAGCTTTCTTT
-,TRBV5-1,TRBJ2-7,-,CASNLGTGNSYEQYF,TGCGCCAGCAACCTGGGAACAGGAAACTCCTACGAGCAGTACTTC
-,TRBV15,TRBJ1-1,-,CATSGSRGGTEAFF,TGTGCCACCAGCGGATCCCGGGGAGGGACTGAAGCTTTCTTT
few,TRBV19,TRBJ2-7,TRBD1,CGSTATGGIGEQYF,TGCGGATCCACAGCGACAGGGGGGATCGGGGAGCAGTACTTC
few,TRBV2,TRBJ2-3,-,CASTRRLVGDTQYF,TGTGCCAGCACTCGGAGGCTAGTTGGAGATACGCAGTATTTT
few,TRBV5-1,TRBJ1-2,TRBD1,CAGGQGDYGYTF,TGCGCCGGCGGACAGGGGGACTATGGCTACACCTTC
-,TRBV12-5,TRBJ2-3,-,CASGSILRESGTDTQYF,TGTGCTAGTGGCTCGATCCTAAGAGAGTCTGGCACAGATACGCAGTATTTT
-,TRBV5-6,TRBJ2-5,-,CASSNRYQETQYF,TGTGCCAGCAGCAACAGGTACCAAGAGACCCAGTACTTC
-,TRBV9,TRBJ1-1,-,CASSESGRMNTEAFF,TGTGCCAGCAGCGAATCTGGCCGGATGAACACTGAAGCTTTCTTT
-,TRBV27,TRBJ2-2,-,CASSFLRTGLREGWTGELFF,TGTGCCAGCAGTTTTCTGAGGACAGGGTTACGGGAGGGCTGGACCGGGGAGCTGTTTTTT
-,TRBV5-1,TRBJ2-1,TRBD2,CASSPWGTSGANEQFF,TGCGCCAGCAGCCCCTGGGGGACTAGCGGGGCGAATGAGCAGTTCTTC
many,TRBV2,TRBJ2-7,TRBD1,CASSESRGEMCGTGEYEQYF,TGTGCCAGCAGTGAAAGCCGAGGGGAGATGTGTGGGACAGGGGAGTACGAGCAGTACTTC
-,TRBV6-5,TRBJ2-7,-,CASSYGPGSYEQYF,TGTGCCAGCAGTTATGGCCCGGGCTCCTACGAGCAGTACTTC
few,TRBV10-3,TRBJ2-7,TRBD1,CAISDAGRVDRGEYEQYF,TGTGCCATCAGTGATGCGGGACGGGTGGACAGGGGAGAATACGAGCAGTACTTC
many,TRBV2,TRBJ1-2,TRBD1,CASSTGTGGYGYTF,TGTGCCAGCAGTACAGGGACAGGGGGCTATGGCTACACCTTC
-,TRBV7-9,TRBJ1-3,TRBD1,CASSKRAPGTGTRGNTIYF,TGTGCCAGCAGCAAACGCGCGCCTGGGACAGGGACGCGCGGAAACACCATATATTTT
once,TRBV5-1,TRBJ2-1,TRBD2,CASSYASGSSSEQFF,TGCGCCAGCAGCTACGCTAGCGGGAGTTCGAGTGAGCAGTTCTTC
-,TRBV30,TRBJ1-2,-,CAWSQGVRSYGYTF,TGTGCCTGGAGTCAGGGAGTCCGTAGCTATGGCTACACCTTC
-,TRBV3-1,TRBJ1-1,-,CASSQDIDTEAFF,TGTGCCAGCAGCCAAGATATCGATACTGAAGCTTTCTTT
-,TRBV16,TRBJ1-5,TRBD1,CASTNPGRGLQPQHF,TGTGCCAGCACCAACCCGGGCAGGGGGCTTCAGCCCCAGCATTTT
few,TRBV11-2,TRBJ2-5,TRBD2,CASSGGVLVRETQYF,TGTGCCAGCAGCGGGGGGGTATTAGTAAGGGAGACCCAGTACTTC
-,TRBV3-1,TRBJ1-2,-,CASSQEGGNLYGYTF,TGTGCCAGCAGCCAAGAAGGGGGTAACCTCTATGGCTACACCTTC
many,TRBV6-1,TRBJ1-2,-,CASSAGQKDGYTF,TGTGCCAGCAGCGCAGGACAGAAAGATGGCTACACCTTC
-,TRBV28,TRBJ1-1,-,CASSPPNQNTEAFF,TGTGCCAGCAGCCCCCCCAACCAGAACACTGAAGCTTTCTTT
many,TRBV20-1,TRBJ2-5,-,CSARPQETQYF,TGCAGTGCTAGACCTCAAGAGACCCAGTACTTC
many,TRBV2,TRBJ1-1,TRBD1,CASSEWTGTEAFF,TGTGCCAGCAGTGAATGGACAGGGACTGAAGCTTTCTTT
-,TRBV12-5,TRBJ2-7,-,CASGSGLDYEQYF,TGTGCTAGTGGCTCAGGCCTAGACTACGAGCAGTACTTC
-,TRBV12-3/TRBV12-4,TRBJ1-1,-,CASSGPGGGIGYTEAFF,TGTGCCAGCAGTGGTCCGGGGGGGGGGATTGGTTACACTGAAGCTTTCTTT
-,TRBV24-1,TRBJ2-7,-,CATSDTQRAPSSYEQYF,TGTGCCACCAGTGATACCCAACGAGCGCCGAGCTCCTACGAGCAGTACTTC
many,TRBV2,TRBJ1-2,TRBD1,CASSEETGFGYGYTF,TGTGCCAGCAGTGAAGAGACAGGGTTTGGCTATGGCTACACCTTC
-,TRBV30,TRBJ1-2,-,CAWSGSGHNGYTF,TGTGCCTGGAGTGGGTCGGGTCATAATGGCTACACCTTC
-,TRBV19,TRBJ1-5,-,CASKDEAYSNQPQHF,TGTGCCAGTAAGGACGAGGCTTATAGCAATCAGCCCCAGCATTTT
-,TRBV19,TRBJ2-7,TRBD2,CASSIHPGGRAYEQYF,TGTGCCAGTAGTATACACCCGGGAGGAAGAGCTTACGAGCAGTACTTC
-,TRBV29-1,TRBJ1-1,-,CSAMNAEAFF,TGCAGCGCGATGAACGCTGAAGCTTTCTTT
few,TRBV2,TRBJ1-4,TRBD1,CASSTGTVKLFF,TGTGCCAGCAGTACCGGGACAGTCAAACTGTTTTTT
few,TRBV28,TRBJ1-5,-,CASSLLGIYSNQPQHF,TGTGCCAGCAGTTTATTAGGGATTTATAGCAATCAGCCCCAGCATTTT
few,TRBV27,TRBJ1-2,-,CASSSAGPADHYGYTF,TGTGCCAGCAGTTCCGCGGGACCAGCGGACCACTATGGCTACACCTTC
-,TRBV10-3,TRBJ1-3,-,CASHAGGDGNTIYF,TGTGCCTCACATGCCGGGGGGGATGGAAACACCATATATTTT